This T cell receptor (beta chain) emerged from a study of technical replicates of blood from several donors. The CDR3 is 13 amino acids. Germline-derived CDR1 and CDR2 are SGHNT and YYREEE (reference sequence). The data were produced by immunoSEQ multiplex PCR, yet TCRdb's version contains in-frame clones alone and is incomplete. The sample carries around 78,000 clones, roughly 94% recorded once. With regard to this clone: The junction departs from germline at one end; a sequencing error may be responsible.

Source material: T cells isolated from PBMCs. The sequence was obtained from a human donor in good health. The chain links TRBV5-4 to TRBJ1-2; TRBD1 aligns across 10 bases. DNA for the CDR3: TGTGCCAGCAGCTTGGGCGGGACAGGGGATGGTCGGTTC. Translation gives CASSLGGTGDGRF. The variable domain in full, with the rest retrieved from reference TRBV5-4 and TRBJ1-2, is ETGVTQSPTHLIKTRGQQVTLRCSSQSGHNTVSWYQQALGQGPQFIFQYYREEENGRGNFPPRFSGLQFPNYSSELNVNALELDDSALYLCASSLGGTGDGRFGSGTRLTVV.